These 23 T cell receptor beta chains were all obtained from the same sample, sequenced in a study of blood T cell repertoires in COVID-19. This table comes from immunoSEQ multiplex PCR, and its TCRdb copy is limited to in-frame clones, with some not included. Among 150,000 to 200,000 clones listed, approximately 80% were seen once. Material: PBMCs or T cells enriched from blood (not recorded which). These receptors all come from an older woman who had recovered from COVID-19.

The CDR3 here is CASSRPDRGEETF. DNA for the CDR3: TGTGCCAGCAGCCGACCGGACAGGGGCGAAGAAACCTTC. The chain is built from TRBV27 and TRBJ1-2; 9 bases agree with TRBD1. After removal of 6 bases from V and 14 bases from J, the junction contained 13 bases not matched to a gene. The CDR3 runs 13 residues. Germline assignment: CDR1 MNHEY and CDR2 SMNVEV (reference sequence).

The chain carries TRBV23-1 and TRBJ1-4; TRBD1 matches at 8 bases. TRBV23-1 is an ORF for which the function is uncertain. This CDR3 comprises 13 residues. V shed 10 bases, J shed 7 bases, and the junction held 8 bases outside the gene matches. This CDR3 reads CAISDRAAEKLFF. The DNA of the CDR3 is TGCGCCATCTCGGACAGGGCCGCTGAAAAACTGTTTTTT.

The chain carries TRBV28 and TRBJ1-1; D not resolved. The V gene lost 8 bases and the J gene lost 4 bases, with 17 bases spanning the gap. The length of the CDR3 is 14 residues. Germline V lookup: CDR1 MDHEN, CDR2 SYDVKM. CDR3 in amino acids: CASRGTLVGTEAFF. The DNA for the CDR3 is TGTGCCAGCCGCGGAACCCTAGTGGGCACTGAAGCTTTCTTT.

This clone was seen a handful of times. The chain couples TRBV6-5 to TRBJ1-2, with 7 bases lining up with TRBD1. Germline V gene data show CDR1 as MNHEY and CDR2 as SVGAGI. The CDR3 contains 13 residues. Losses at the gene ends were 8 bases for V and 6 bases for J; bases not matched to a gene: 9. The CDR3 nucleotides are TGTGCCAGCGGGCCCCGACAGGGCCATGGCTACACCTTC. This encodes CASGPRQGHGYTF.

The chain has TRBV6-5 and TRBJ1-2; TRBD1 aligns across 9 bases. Losses at the gene ends were 7 bases for V and 8 bases for J; bases not matched to a gene: 5. The CDR3 sequence is 12 residues long. Germline V lookup: CDR1 MNHEY, CDR2 SVGAGI. The CDR3 nucleotides are TGTGCCAGCACTTGGGACAGGGCGGGCTACACCTTC. Translated, it gives CASTWDRAGYTF.

This clone was detected ten times or more. The chain uses TRBV3-1 (or the pseudogene TRBV3-2) and TRBJ2-2, with a tentative D call TRBD2 (5 bases). Germline V gene lookup returns CDR1 LGHDT and CDR2 YNNKEL (reference sequence). The CDR3 totals 13 residues. The germline V and J ends were trimmed by 6 bases and 6 bases, with 11 bases remaining between them. The CDR3 nucleotides read TGTGCCAGCAGTCTGCCAGCGGCCGGGGAGCTGTTTTTT. Its translation: CASSLPAAGELFF.

The V and J genes are TRBV5-1 and TRBJ2-7; the D gene is possibly TRBD1 (6 bases). The V end was cut by 2 bases, the J end by 3 bases, with 9 bases between. Germline assignment: CDR1 SGHRS and CDR2 YFSETQ. The CDR3 totals 13 residues. The DNA for the CDR3 is TGCGCCAGCAGCTTCCGGGACAACTACGAGCAGTACTTC. This codes for CASSFRDNYEQYF.

The V and J genes are TRBV5-4 and TRBJ2-1; 11 bases are a match to TRBD2. With V trimmed by 2 bases and J by 4 bases, 8 bases remained unmatched. There are 17 residues in the CDR3. Per germline, CDR1 SGHNT and CDR2 YYREEE (reference sequence). For the CDR3, the DNA is TGTGCCAGCAGCTTTTTTAGCGGGGGGGTTATTTACAATGAGCAGTTCTTC. Protein sequence: CASSFFSGGVIYNEQFF.

The chain links TRBV4-2 to TRBJ2-2, with 7 bases lining up with TRBD1. Germline CDR1 is LGHNA and CDR2 is YNFKEQ. V dropped 6 bases and J dropped 7; count of bases not matched to a gene: 8. The CDR3 covers 14 residues. CDR3: CASRPGDSGGELFF. CDR3 coding DNA: TGTGCCAGCAGACCTGGGGACAGCGGCGGGGAGCTGTTTTTT.

The rearrangement links TRBV9 to TRBJ2-5, with 8 bases fitting TRBD1. Germline V gene sequence: CDR1 SGDLS, CDR2 YYNGEE. V shed 2 bases, J shed 5 bases, and the junction held 5 bases outside the gene matches. The CDR3 is 14 amino acids. The CDR3 DNA is TGTGCCAGCAGCGTTGGACAGGGCAGGGAGACCCAGTACTTC. Its protein product is CASSVGQGRETQYF.

This chain joins TRBV28 and TRBJ1-4; D not resolved. Germline CDR1 is MDHEN and CDR2 is SYDVKM. Trimming left V 5 bases short and J 8 bases short, with 9 bases between. This CDR3 spans 12 amino acids. CDR3 amino acids: CASSPLREKLFF. The CDR3 bases are TGTGCCAGCAGTCCCCTCCGGGAAAAACTGTTTTTT.

The chain is built from TRBV10-1 and TRBJ1-2, with D unclear. Germline CDR1 is WNHNN and CDR2 is SYGVQD (reference sequence). The CDR3 spans 11 residues. Trimming pared 3 bases from V and 8 bases from J, leaving 7 bases between. Here the CDR3 reads CASSDRLGYTF. The DNA for the CDR3 is TGCGCCAGCAGTGACAGGTTGGGCTACACCTTC.

V usage is TRBV30 and J usage is TRBJ1-5; no reliable D call. The CDR3 totals 16 residues. The V end was cut by 3 bases, the J end by 0 bases, with 15 bases between. Germline V gives CDR1 GTSNPN, CDR2 SVGIG (reference sequence). The CDR3 DNA is TGTGCCTGGAGCCCCCCCGGGATCTATAGCAATCAGCCCCAGCATTTT. Amino acids: CAWSPPGIYSNQPQHF.

The rearrangement links TRBV6-5 to TRBJ2-2, with D possibly TRBD2 on 5 matching bases. The V end lost 7 bases, the J end lost 1 base, and 13 bases lay between the germline ends. The V gene's germline CDR1 is MNHEY and CDR2 SVGAGI. CDR3 size: 15 residues. Here the CDR3 reads CASTRGWGNTGELFF. The CDR3 DNA reads as TGTGCCAGCACCCGAGGGTGGGGGAACACCGGGGAGCTGTTTTTT.

The chain has TRBV6-5 and TRBJ2-5, with TRBD2 matching 7 bases. The CDR3 is 15 residues long. Germline CDR1 MNHEY, CDR2 SVGAGI. The V and J ends lost 2 bases and 5 bases, in that order; junction bases with no gene match: 8. The CDR3 loop reads CASSYEGRGDETQYF. The CDR3 nucleotides are TGTGCCAGCAGTTACGAGGGGAGGGGCGACGAGACCCAGTACTTC.

The gene calls are TRBV7-2 and TRBJ2-5; TRBD1 might be the D (5 bases). V was pared by 5 bases and J by 5 bases, with 15 bases between. CDR3 length: 14 residues. CDR1 SGHTA and CDR2 FQGNSA come from the germline V gene. The CDR3 reads CASSRGWGLETQYF. The CDR3 nucleotides are TGTGCCAGCAGCAGGGGTTGGGGCTTGGAGACCCAGTACTTC.

CDR3 region: CASSPTGRGEKLFF. The CDR3 DNA reads as TGCGCCAGCAGTCCTACAGGGAGGGGTGAAAAACTGTTTTTT. The chain couples TRBV5-1 to TRBJ1-4; D may be TRBD1 (6 bases). CDR1 is SGHRS and CDR2 is YFSETQ in the germline V gene. This CDR3 region has 14 residues. V lost 5 bases and J 7 bases, leaving 15 bases between the germline ends. Full variable domain (rest looked up from reference TRBV5-1 and TRBJ1-4): KAGVTQTPRYLIKTRGQQVTLSCSPISGHRSVSWYQQTPGQGLQFLFEYFSETQRNKGNFPGRFSGRQFSNSRSEMNVSTLELGDSALYLCASSPTGRGEKLFFGSGTQLSVL.

This clone was counted a single time. The CDR3 bases are TGTGCCAGTAGTATTTGGTTGGAGGGCAATCAGCCCCAGCATTTT. Translating gives CASSIWLEGNQPQHF. The V gene is TRBV19, the J gene TRBJ1-5; D remains ambiguous. This CDR3 is built from 15 residues. Germline CDR1 reads LNHDA; CDR2 reads SQIVND (reference sequence). V was cut by 3 bases and J by 2 bases, with 11 bases left in between.

J is TRBJ2-3 and V is TRBV5-4; 9 bases match TRBD2. This CDR3 comprises 15 residues. V gave up 0 bases and J gave up 4 bases; unmatched junction bases: 3. Looked up from germline, CDR1 is SGHNT and CDR2 is YYREEE (reference sequence). The CDR3 here is CASSLVSSGADTQYF. DNA for the CDR3: TGTGCCAGCAGCTTGGTGTCTAGCGGGGCAGATACGCAGTATTTT.

The chain couples TRBV7-9 to TRBJ2-7; 9 bases match TRBD1. The CDR3 totals 14 residues. With V trimmed by 3 bases and J by 3 bases, 3 bases remained unmatched. The germline gives CDR1 SEHNR, CDR2 FQNEAQ (reference sequence). CDR3 loop: CASSLGQGYYEQYF. DNA for the CDR3: TGTGCCAGCAGCTTGGGACAGGGTTACTACGAGCAGTACTTC.

The DNA for the CDR3 is TGTGCCAGCAGGGTCACAGAACGGTCACCCCTCCACTTT. Translation: CASRVTERSPLHF. The chain employs TRBV6-5 and TRBJ1-6, with unresolved D. This CDR3 has 13 residues. V shed 6 bases and J shed 10 bases, with 13 bases lying between them. Germline CDR1 reads MNHEY; CDR2 reads SVGAGI.

This clone was found a few times. This chain uses TRBV28 with TRBJ1-1; possible D gene TRBD1, 6 bases. Trimming took off 7 bases at V and 5 bases at J, with 11 bases between the two ends. This CDR3 spans 12 amino acids. Germline assignment: CDR1 MDHEN and CDR2 SYDVKM. CDR3 loop: CASKIGQTEAFF. The DNA of the CDR3 is TGTGCCAGCAAGATTGGACAGACTGAAGCTTTCTTT.

The V call is TRBV28, the J call TRBJ2-7, with 12 bases matching TRBD1. The V gene end was trimmed by 6 bases and the J gene end by 5 bases; junction bases not matched to a gene: 8. Germline V gene sequence: CDR1 MDHEN, CDR2 SYDVKM. The CDR3 is 15 residues long. CDR3 sequence reads: CASSQGGDRGHEQYF. DNA for the CDR3: TGTGCCAGCAGCCAAGGGGGGGACAGGGGGCACGAGCAGTACTTC.